These 3 T cell receptor beta chains came from one sample sequenced in a study of tumor-infiltrating lymphocytes in localized non-small cell lung cancer. Profiled with immunoSEQ multiplex PCR; TCRdb holds only in-frame clones, not every one. The profile shows about 16,000 clones, more than 60% of them singletons. Sequenced sample: lung tumor tissue. The receptors were gathered from a human donor with non-small cell lung cancer.

This clone has only one observation. This chain links TRBV5-4 with TRBJ1-2; 7 nucleotides align to TRBD1. This CDR3 comprises 13 residues. V trimming: 4 bases; J trimming: 5 bases; junction bases outside the gene matches: 5. The V gene's germline CDR1 is SGHNT and CDR2 YYREEE (reference sequence). CDR3 residues: CASSTGQAYGYTF. In DNA, the CDR3 is TGTGCCAGCAGCACTGGACAGGCTTATGGCTACACCTTC.

The chain links TRBV6-5 to TRBJ2-7; D may be TRBD1 or TRBD2 (5 bases each). This CDR3 comprises 13 residues. Germline assignment: CDR1 MNHEY and CDR2 SVGAGI. With 8 bases removed from V and 4 bases from J, the gap between germline ends came to 15 bases. The chain's CDR3 is CASGTARGYEQYF. CDR3 nucleotides: TGTGCCAGCGGGACCGCTCGAGGATACGAGCAGTACTTC.

The V call is TRBV5-1, the J call TRBJ1-1; no clear D. CDR3 size: 14 residues. Trimming took off 0 bases at V and 1 base at J, with 7 bases between the two ends. The germline CDR1 and CDR2 sequences are SGHRS and YFSETQ. In DNA, the CDR3 is TGCGCCAGCAGCTTGGGACGGGAGAACACTGAAGCTTTCTTT. It translates to CASSLGRENTEAFF.